The 8 T cell receptor beta chains in this list originate from one sample, sequenced in a study of blood T cells in healthy people across ages. Through a sample-barcoded 5' primer and a J-beta primer mix, a second PCR was run for roughly 7 to 11 cycles. TCRdb fed the 5' RACE reads into MiXCR, producing one record per CDR3 protein. This sample has 1,500,000 or so distinct CDR3 sequences, with approximately 59% found just once. The sequencing sample was made of blood. Receptors originate from a man younger than 30 in good health.

The chain links TRBV4-1 to TRBJ1-6; D is undetermined. The germline V and J ends were trimmed by 4 bases and 0 bases, with 16 bases remaining between them. This CDR3 contains 18 residues. Germline loops: CDR1 MGHRA, CDR2 YSYEKL. This CDR3 reads CASSPLSTSRSYNSPLHF. In nucleotides, the CDR3 is TGCGCCAGCAGCCCACTTAGCACCAGCCGCTCCTATAATTCACCCCTCCACTTT.

The gene calls are TRBV7-9 and TRBJ2-1; 7 nucleotides agree with TRBD2. This CDR3 has 13 amino acids. Looked up from germline, CDR1 is SEHNR and CDR2 is FQNEAQ (reference sequence). The J segment lost 5 bases and the V segment lost 6 bases, leaving 4 bases of the junction unmatched. The CDR3 loop reads CASSRAGHNEQFF. DNA for the CDR3: TGTGCCAGCAGTCGAGCGGGACACAATGAGCAGTTCTTC.

The chain employs TRBV20-1 and TRBJ2-7; D is possibly TRBD1 (6 bases). This CDR3 has 16 residues. The V and J ends lost 3 bases and 2 bases respectively, with 20 bases between them. Germline CDR1 reads DFQATT; CDR2 reads SNEGSKA (reference sequence). CDR3 residues: CSASPGTHQPTYEQYF. In DNA, the CDR3 is TGCAGTGCTAGCCCAGGGACACACCAGCCTACCTACGAGCAGTACTTC.

This clonotype occurred a few times. This chain links TRBV13 with TRBJ1-2; D perhaps matches TRBD1 (6 bases). Trimming removed 2 bases from V and 6 bases from J, with 16 bases in between. Germline CDR1 PRHDT, CDR2 FYEKMQ (reference sequence). The CDR3 extends over 15 amino acids. The CDR3 spells CASSLITGSWDGYTF. Here the CDR3 DNA reads TGTGCCAGCAGCTTAATAACAGGGTCGTGGGATGGCTACACCTTC.

CDR3 coding DNA: TGCGCCAGCGGATCGGGGATCTCTGGAAACACCATATATTTT. It yields the protein CASGSGISGNTIYF. V gene TRBV5-1 combines with J gene TRBJ1-3, with no clear D. The CDR3 is 14 residues long. Trimming shortened V by 7 bases and J by 0 bases, and 11 bases separated the two germline ends. The germline V gene encodes CDR1 SGHRS and CDR2 YFSETQ.

The V gene is TRBV12-3 or TRBV12-4, the J gene TRBJ1-4, with a possible D match to TRBD1 (6 bases). V was cut by 6 bases and J by 8 bases, with 16 bases left in between. CDR3 length equals 14 residues. In DNA form, the CDR3 reads TGTGCCAGCAGCCCCACGGGGGGCCCGGAAAAACTGTTTTTT. Amino acids: CASSPTGGPEKLFF.

The J gene is TRBJ2-1, the V gene TRBV15; D unresolved. Germline V lookup: CDR1 LNHNV, CDR2 YYDKDF (reference sequence). The V end lost 1 base, the J end lost 4 bases, and 8 bases lay between the germline ends. The CDR3 runs to 14 residues. The CDR3 DNA is TGTGCCACCAGCAGAGCCTCAACTTACAATGAGCAGTTCTTC. It encodes CATSRASTYNEQFF.

J is TRBJ2-1 and V is TRBV13; 7 bases map to TRBD1. CDR1 is PRHDT and CDR2 is FYEKMQ in the germline V gene (reference sequence). V lost 5 bases to trimming and J lost 0 bases; unmatched junction nucleotides: 10. The CDR3 is 17 residues long. The CDR3 bases are TGTGCCAGCAGCGTTGAGCGAGGGGACAGCTCCTACAATGAGCAGTTCTTC. It specifies CASSVERGDSSYNEQFF.